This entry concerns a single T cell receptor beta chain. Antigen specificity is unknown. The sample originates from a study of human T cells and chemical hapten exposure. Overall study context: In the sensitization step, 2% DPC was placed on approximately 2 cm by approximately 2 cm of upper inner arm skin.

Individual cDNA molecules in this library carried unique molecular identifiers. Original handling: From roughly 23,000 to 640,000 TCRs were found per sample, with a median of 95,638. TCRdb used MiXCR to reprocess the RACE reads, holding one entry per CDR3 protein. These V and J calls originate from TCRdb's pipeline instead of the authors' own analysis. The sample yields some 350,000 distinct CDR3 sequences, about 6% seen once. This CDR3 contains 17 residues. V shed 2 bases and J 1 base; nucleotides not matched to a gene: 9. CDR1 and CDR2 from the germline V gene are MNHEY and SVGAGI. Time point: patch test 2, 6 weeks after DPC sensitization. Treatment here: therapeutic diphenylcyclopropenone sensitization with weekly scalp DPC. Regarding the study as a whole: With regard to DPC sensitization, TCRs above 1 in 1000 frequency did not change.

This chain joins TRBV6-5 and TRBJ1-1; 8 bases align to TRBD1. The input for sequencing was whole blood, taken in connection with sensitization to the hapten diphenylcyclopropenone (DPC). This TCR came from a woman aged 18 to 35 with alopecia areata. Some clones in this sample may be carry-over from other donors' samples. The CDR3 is CASSYMDRATRNTEAFF. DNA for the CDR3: TGTGCCAGCAGTTACATGGACAGGGCCACAAGGAACACTGAAGCTTTCTTT.